This TCR beta chain stems from a study of blood T cell repertoires in COVID-19. Study-wide background: The samples span acute and convalescent COVID-19 from the United States, Italy and Spain. T cells, B-cell-depleted T cells, or PBMCs provided the cDNA or gDNA that served as material.

This CDR3 region has 15 residues. Germline assignment: CDR1 LGHDT and CDR2 YNNKEL (reference sequence). Unmatched junction bases numbered 3, after V lost 3 bases and J lost 3 bases. As originally analysed: The authors estimated nucleated cell counts from reference gene primer amplification. Data came from immunoSEQ multiplex PCR; TCRdb stores just in-frame clones and leaves some out. V and J calls plus clone size are reproduced from that table; the DNA served to infer D and trimming. The sample lists some 280,000 clones, around four fifths occurring once. This receptor was taken from a woman aged 45-65 years with active or convalescent COVID-19. This chain links TRBV3-1 (or the pseudogene TRBV3-2) with TRBJ2-7; 12 bases fit TRBD2. The source material was peripheral blood. The CDR3 loop is CASSHTSGGHYEQYF. In DNA, the CDR3 is TGTGCCAGCAGCCATACTAGCGGGGGGCACTACGAGCAGTACTTC.